The rows below give T cell receptor beta chains drawn from one sample of a study of shared clonotypes between healthy human individuals. The method was immunoSEQ multiplex PCR; TCRdb's version includes in-frame clones alone and lacks a portion of them. Of 2 million to 2.5 million clones listed, approximately 96% are singletons. Input material: naive CD4+ T cells sorted from blood. The source is a man aged 18 to 35 in good health. The CDR3 runs from the conserved cysteine through the conserved F or W. Each record gives: J gene, clone size, D gene, V gene, CDR3 protein, CDR3 DNA. The D gene is left open where the match is weak. The listing skips clone size in some rows; elsewhere it reads once, few, many or a size class.

J gene: TRBJ1-2; clone size: once; D gene: .; V gene: TRBV5-6; CDR3 protein: CASSPDRTGGYTF; CDR3 DNA: TGTGCCAGCAGCCCCGACAGGACTGGTGGCTACACCTTC
J gene: TRBJ2-7; clone size: .; D gene: .; V gene: TRBV29-1; CDR3 protein: CSVHFSDKGVHEQYF; CDR3 DNA: TGCAGCGTCCACTTCTCGGACAAGGGGGTCCACGAGCAGTACTTC
J gene: TRBJ1-2; clone size: .; D gene: .; V gene: TRBV5-1; CDR3 protein: CASSTGTTYGYTF; CDR3 DNA: TGCGCCAGCAGCACGGGGACAACATATGGCTACACCTTC
J gene: TRBJ1-1; clone size: once; D gene: .; V gene: TRBV2; CDR3 protein: CASRKGRLGQNEAFF; CDR3 DNA: TGTGCCAGCCGAAAAGGCCGCCTCGGGCAGAATGAAGCTTTCTTT
J gene: TRBJ2-2; clone size: .; D gene: .; V gene: TRBV27; CDR3 protein: CASSLSPISGELFF; CDR3 DNA: TGTGCCAGCAGTTTATCCCCTATCTCCGGGGAGCTGTTTTTT
J gene: TRBJ2-7; clone size: .; D gene: .; V gene: TRBV7-2; CDR3 protein: CASSSFSPGQYF; CDR3 DNA: TGTGCCAGCAGCTCTTTTTCGCCTGGGCAGTACTTC
J gene: TRBJ2-7; clone size: .; D gene: .; V gene: TRBV2; CDR3 protein: CASSGGLRGEQYF; CDR3 DNA: TGTGCCAGCAGCGGGGGACTCCGCGGGGAGCAGTACTTC
J gene: TRBJ2-3; clone size: .; D gene: TRBD1; V gene: TRBV18; CDR3 protein: CASSPLTGWTDTQYF; CDR3 DNA: TGTGCCAGCTCACCACTGACAGGGTGGACAGATACGCAGTATTTT
J gene: TRBJ1-4; clone size: .; D gene: .; V gene: TRBV27; CDR3 protein: CASSFTGMINEKLFF; CDR3 DNA: TGTGCCAGCAGTTTCACGGGGATGATTAATGAAAAACTGTTTTTT
J gene: TRBJ1-1; clone size: .; D gene: TRBD1; V gene: TRBV6-6; CDR3 protein: CASRIDRGRTEAFF; CDR3 DNA: TGTGCCAGCAGGATCGACAGGGGAAGGACTGAAGCTTTCTTT
J gene: TRBJ2-1; clone size: .; D gene: .; V gene: TRBV7-2; CDR3 protein: CASSLAGAHYNEQFF; CDR3 DNA: TGTGCCAGCAGCTTAGCAGGGGCCCACTACAATGAGCAGTTCTTC
J gene: TRBJ1-2; clone size: .; D gene: TRBD1; V gene: TRBV5-1; CDR3 protein: CASSLWGTDNYGYTF; CDR3 DNA: TGCGCCAGCAGCTTGTGGGGGACAGACAACTATGGCTACACCTTC
J gene: TRBJ1-1; clone size: few; D gene: .; V gene: TRBV5-1; CDR3 protein: CASSLEGNTEAFF; CDR3 DNA: TGCGCCAGCAGCTTGGAAGGGAACACTGAAGCTTTCTTT
J gene: TRBJ2-1; clone size: .; D gene: TRBD2; V gene: TRBV19; CDR3 protein: CASSLSSGGGREQFF; CDR3 DNA: TGTGCCAGTAGTCTTAGCAGCGGGGGTGGACGCGAGCAGTTCTTC
J gene: TRBJ1-1; clone size: .; D gene: .; V gene: TRBV5-6; CDR3 protein: CASSLDRLGAPGGTEAFF; CDR3 DNA: TGTGCCAGCAGCTTGGACAGGTTGGGGGCTCCTGGGGGCACTGAAGCTTTCTTT
J gene: TRBJ2-7; clone size: .; D gene: .; V gene: TRBV7-2; CDR3 protein: CASSLGPGGRTYEQYF; CDR3 DNA: TGTGCCAGCAGCTTAGGCCCAGGGGGGAGGACCTACGAGCAGTACTTC
J gene: TRBJ2-7; clone size: .; D gene: .; V gene: TRBV7-2; CDR3 protein: CASSESVFSYEQYF; CDR3 DNA: TGTGCCAGCAGCGAAAGCGTGTTCTCCTACGAGCAGTACTTC
J gene: TRBJ1-2; clone size: .; D gene: TRBD1; V gene: TRBV7-9; CDR3 protein: CASSSGQGGYGYTF; CDR3 DNA: TGTGCCAGCAGCTCGGGACAGGGCGGCTATGGCTACACCTTC
J gene: TRBJ2-1; clone size: .; D gene: .; V gene: TRBV9; CDR3 protein: CASSWAPLDYNEQFF; CDR3 DNA: TGTGCCAGCAGTTGGGCGCCCCTGGACTACAATGAGCAGTTCTTC
J gene: TRBJ2-7; clone size: .; D gene: TRBD2; V gene: TRBV28; CDR3 protein: CASSLSSSGGYEQYF; CDR3 DNA: TGTGCCAGCAGTTTATCGAGCAGCGGGGGGTACGAGCAGTACTTC
J gene: TRBJ2-7; clone size: .; D gene: TRBD2; V gene: TRBV2; CDR3 protein: CASKREWYEQYF; CDR3 DNA: TGTGCCAGCAAGCGGGAGTGGTACGAGCAGTACTTC
J gene: TRBJ2-5; clone size: .; D gene: TRBD2; V gene: TRBV19; CDR3 protein: CASRPPGGAKTQYF; CDR3 DNA: TGTGCCAGTAGACCCCCCGGGGGGGCGAAGACCCAGTACTTC
J gene: TRBJ2-3; clone size: .; D gene: .; V gene: TRBV9; CDR3 protein: CASSVESDTQYF; CDR3 DNA: TGTGCCAGCAGCGTAGAATCGGATACGCAGTATTTT
J gene: TRBJ1-1; clone size: .; D gene: .; V gene: TRBV7-2; CDR3 protein: CASSLEWGNTEAFF; CDR3 DNA: TGTGCCAGCAGCTTAGAGTGGGGTAACACTGAAGCTTTCTTT
J gene: TRBJ1-5; clone size: .; D gene: .; V gene: TRBV6-1; CDR3 protein: CASSGQGFGNQPQHF; CDR3 DNA: TGTGCCAGCAGTGGGCAGGGGTTTGGCAATCAGCCCCAGCATTTT
J gene: TRBJ2-7; clone size: .; D gene: .; V gene: TRBV4-1; CDR3 protein: CASSRAGEQYF; CDR3 DNA: TGCGCCAGCAGCCGGGCGGGGGAGCAGTACTTC
J gene: TRBJ2-7; clone size: .; D gene: .; V gene: TRBV9; CDR3 protein: CASGFLIGEQYF; CDR3 DNA: TGTGCCAGCGGATTCCTCATCGGCGAGCAGTACTTC
J gene: TRBJ1-1; clone size: .; D gene: .; V gene: TRBV5-1; CDR3 protein: CASSLAATAGNTEAFF; CDR3 DNA: TGCGCCAGCAGCTTGGCGGCTACGGCAGGGAACACTGAAGCTTTCTTT
J gene: TRBJ2-7; clone size: .; D gene: TRBD2; V gene: TRBV19; CDR3 protein: CASSLTTSGMYEQYF; CDR3 DNA: TGTGCCAGTAGCTTAACGACTAGCGGGATGTACGAGCAGTACTTC
J gene: TRBJ2-7; clone size: .; D gene: .; V gene: TRBV6-5; CDR3 protein: CASSYGGWYEQYF; CDR3 DNA: TGTGCCAGCAGTTACGGGGGCTGGTACGAGCAGTACTTC
J gene: TRBJ2-5; clone size: .; D gene: .; V gene: TRBV7-9; CDR3 protein: CASSLAIRQETQYF; CDR3 DNA: TGTGCCAGCAGCTTAGCGATCAGACAAGAGACCCAGTACTTC